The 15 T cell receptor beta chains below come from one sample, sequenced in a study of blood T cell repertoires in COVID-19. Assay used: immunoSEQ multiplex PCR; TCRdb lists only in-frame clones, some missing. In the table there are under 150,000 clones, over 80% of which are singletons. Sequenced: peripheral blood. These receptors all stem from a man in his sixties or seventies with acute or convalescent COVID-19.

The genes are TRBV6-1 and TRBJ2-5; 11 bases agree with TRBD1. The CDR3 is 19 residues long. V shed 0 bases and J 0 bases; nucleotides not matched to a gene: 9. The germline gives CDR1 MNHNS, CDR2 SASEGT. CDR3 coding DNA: TGTGCCAGCAGTGAAGCGTGGCCCGGGACAGGGGGGTACCAAGAGACCCAGTACTTC. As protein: CASSEAWPGTGGYQETQYF.

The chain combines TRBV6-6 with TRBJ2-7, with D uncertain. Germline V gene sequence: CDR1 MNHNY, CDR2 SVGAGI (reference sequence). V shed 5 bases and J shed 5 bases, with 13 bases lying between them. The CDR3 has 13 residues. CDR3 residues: CASSLTPSNEQYF. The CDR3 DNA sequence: TGTGCCAGCAGTCTTACGCCCTCTAACGAGCAGTACTTC.

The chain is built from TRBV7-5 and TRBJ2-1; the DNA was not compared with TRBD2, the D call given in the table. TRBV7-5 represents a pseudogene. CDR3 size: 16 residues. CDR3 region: CARSGPLAGHDNEQFF. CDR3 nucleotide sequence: TGTGCCAGAAGCGGACCTCTAGCGGGGCACGACAATGAGCAGTTCTTC.

This CDR3 is CARKYQGARTGELFF. The CDR3 DNA is TGTGCCAGGAAATATCAGGGGGCGCGCACCGGGGAGCTGTTTTTT. The V gene is TRBV27, the J gene TRBJ2-2, with TRBD1 matching over 8 bases. From germline, CDR1 is MNHEY and CDR2 SMNVEV (reference sequence). Trimming at V came to 9 bases and at J to 4 bases, leaving 10 bases not matched to a gene. The length of the CDR3 is 15 residues.

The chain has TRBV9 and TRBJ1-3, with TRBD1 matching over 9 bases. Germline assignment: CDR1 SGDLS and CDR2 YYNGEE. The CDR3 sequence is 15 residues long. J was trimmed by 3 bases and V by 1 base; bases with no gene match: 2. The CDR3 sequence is CASSVMGQGGNTIYF. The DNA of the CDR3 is TGTGCCAGCAGCGTAATGGGACAGGGTGGAAACACCATATATTTT. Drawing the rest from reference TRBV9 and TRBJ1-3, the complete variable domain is DSGVTQTPKHLITATGQRVTLRCSPRSGDLSVYWYQQSLDQGLQFLIQYYNGEERAKGNILERFSAQQFPDLHSELNLSSLELGDSALYFCASSVMGQGGNTIYFGEGSWLTVV.

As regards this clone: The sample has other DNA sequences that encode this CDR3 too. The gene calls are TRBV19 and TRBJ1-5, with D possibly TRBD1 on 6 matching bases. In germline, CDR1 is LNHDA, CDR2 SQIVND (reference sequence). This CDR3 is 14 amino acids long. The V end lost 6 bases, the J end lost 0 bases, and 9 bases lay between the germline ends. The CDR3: CASSTTGSNQPQHF. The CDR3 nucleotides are TGTGCCAGTAGCACGACAGGTAGCAATCAGCCCCAGCATTTT.

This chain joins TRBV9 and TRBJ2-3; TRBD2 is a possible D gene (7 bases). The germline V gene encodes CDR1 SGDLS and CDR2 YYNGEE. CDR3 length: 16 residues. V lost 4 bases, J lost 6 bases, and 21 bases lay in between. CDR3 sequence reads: CASSPQAGAWGDTQYF. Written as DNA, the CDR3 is TGTGCCAGCAGCCCCCAGGCGGGGGCCTGGGGGGATACGCAGTATTTT.

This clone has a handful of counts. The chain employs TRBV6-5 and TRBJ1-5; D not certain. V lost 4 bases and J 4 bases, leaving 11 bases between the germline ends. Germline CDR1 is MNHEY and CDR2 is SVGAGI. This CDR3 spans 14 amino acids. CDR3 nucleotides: TGTGCCAGCAGTTCCAATTCGGGGAATCAGCCCCAGCATTTT. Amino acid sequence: CASSSNSGNQPQHF.

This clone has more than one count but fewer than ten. The DNA of the CDR3 is TGTGCCAGCAGCTTAAGAATGGGGCTCGAGCAGTACTTC. It yields the protein CASSLRMGLEQYF. The V and J genes are TRBV7-9 and TRBJ2-7; D may be TRBD1 (5 bases). CDR1 and CDR2 from the germline V gene are SEHNR and FQNEAQ (reference sequence). The V end was cut by 2 bases, the J end by 6 bases, with 11 bases between. This CDR3 is 13 amino acids long. Full variable domain (remainder filled in from reference TRBV7-9 and TRBJ2-7): DTGVSQNPRHKITKRGQNVTFRCDPISEHNRLYWYRQTLGQGPEFLTYFQNEAQLEKSRLLSDRFSAERPKGSFSTLEIQRTEQGDSAMYLCASSLRMGLEQYFGPGTRLTVT.

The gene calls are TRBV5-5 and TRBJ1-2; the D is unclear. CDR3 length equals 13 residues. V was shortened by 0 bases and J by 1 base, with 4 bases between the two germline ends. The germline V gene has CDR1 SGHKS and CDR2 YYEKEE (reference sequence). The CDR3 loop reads CASSLAGNYGYTF. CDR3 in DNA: TGTGCCAGCAGCTTGGCCGGTAACTATGGCTACACCTTC.

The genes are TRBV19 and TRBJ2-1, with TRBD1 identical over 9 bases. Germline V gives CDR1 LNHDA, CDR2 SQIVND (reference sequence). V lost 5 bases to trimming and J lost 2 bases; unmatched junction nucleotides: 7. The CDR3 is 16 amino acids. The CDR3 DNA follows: TGTGCCAGTAGTCCGCTGGACAGGGGACCCTACAATGAGCAGTTCTTC. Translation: CASSPLDRGPYNEQFF.

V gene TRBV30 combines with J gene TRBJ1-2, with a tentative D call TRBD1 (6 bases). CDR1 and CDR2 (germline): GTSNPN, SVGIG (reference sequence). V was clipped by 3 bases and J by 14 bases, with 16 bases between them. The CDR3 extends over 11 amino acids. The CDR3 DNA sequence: TGTGCCTGGAGCCTCTTGGACAGTCCGACCTTC. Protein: CAWSLLDSPTF. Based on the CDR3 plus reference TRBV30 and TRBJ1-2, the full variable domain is SQTIHQWPATLVQPVGSPLSLECTVEGTSNPNLYWYRQAAGRGLQLLFYSVGIGQISSEVPQNLSASRPQDRQFILSSKKLLLSDSGFYLCAWSLLDSPTFGSGTRLTVV.

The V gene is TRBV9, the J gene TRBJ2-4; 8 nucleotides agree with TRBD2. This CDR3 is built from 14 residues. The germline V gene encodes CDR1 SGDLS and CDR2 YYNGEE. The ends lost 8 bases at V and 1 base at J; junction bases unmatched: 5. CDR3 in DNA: TGTGCCAGACGCGGGGGGCCTGCCAAAAACATTCAGTACTTC. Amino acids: CARRGGPAKNIQYF.

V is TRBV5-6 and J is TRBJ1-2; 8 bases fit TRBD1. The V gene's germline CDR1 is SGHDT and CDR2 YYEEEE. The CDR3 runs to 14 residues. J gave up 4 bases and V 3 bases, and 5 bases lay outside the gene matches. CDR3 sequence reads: CASSSQQGGYGYTF. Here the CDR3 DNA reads TGTGCCAGCAGCTCGCAACAGGGGGGCTATGGCTACACCTTC.

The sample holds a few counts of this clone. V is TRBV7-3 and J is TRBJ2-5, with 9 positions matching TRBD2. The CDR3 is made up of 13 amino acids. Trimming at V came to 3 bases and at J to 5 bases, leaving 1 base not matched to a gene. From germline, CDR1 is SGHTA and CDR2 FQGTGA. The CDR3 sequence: CASSLTSGETQYF. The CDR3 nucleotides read TGTGCCAGCAGCTTGACTAGCGGCGAGACCCAGTACTTC.